A single sample gave rise to the 9 T cell receptor beta chains below, sequenced in a study of cytomegalovirus exposure and HLA in healthy donors. The PCR made use of 60 Vbeta and 13 Jbeta primers. Measured with immunoSEQ multiplex PCR; TCRdb has only the in-frame clones, and not every one. The data show around 100,000 clones, approximately 79% seen once. The sample taken for sequencing was PBMCs. The receptors were gathered from a man aged 50 to 60 in good health and CMV-seropositive.

The chain has TRBV10-3 and TRBJ2-7; tentatively, D is TRBD1 (6 bases). Germline-derived CDR1 and CDR2 are ENHRY and SYGVKD. Trimming cost V 4 bases and J 0 bases, with 10 bases left between them. The length of the CDR3 is 14 residues. CDR3 sequence: CAISGQGTSYEQYF. CDR3 coding DNA: TGTGCCATCAGTGGCCAGGGGACCTCCTACGAGCAGTACTTC.

The sample holds a few counts of this clone. J is TRBJ2-3 and V is TRBV11-3, with 7 positions matching TRBD1. The CDR3 is 16 amino acids. Trimming took 5 bases from V and 1 from J; bases not matched to a gene: 9. Germline CDR1 and CDR2: SGHNT and YENEEA. The CDR3 reads CASSPGTASRTDTQYF. DNA of the CDR3: TGTGCCAGCAGCCCAGGGACAGCCTCCCGCACAGATACGCAGTATTTT.

The V gene is TRBV6-5, the J gene TRBJ2-2; no clear D gene. The CDR3 extends over 13 amino acids. The germline V gene has CDR1 MNHEY and CDR2 SVGAGI. The V gene lost 8 bases and the J gene lost 7 bases, with 14 bases spanning the gap. CDR3 bases: TGTGCCAGCCTAAGAGGAGCTGGCGGGGAGCTGTTTTTT. This sequence encodes CASLRGAGGELFF.

The chain is built from TRBV14 and TRBJ1-2; D is ambiguous. This CDR3 region has 15 residues. The germline gives CDR1 SGHDN, CDR2 FVKESK. Trimming left V 4 bases short and J 9 bases short, with 21 bases between. The CDR3 DNA reads TGTGCCAGCAGCCTAACGGGGTCTCCAAACCCGAGCTACACCTTC. It encodes CASSLTGSPNPSYTF.

Remarks on this clone: At one end, the junction sequence differs from germline, possibly due to a read error. CDR3 sequence reads: CACRGTPNTGELFF. The CDR3, as DNA: TGTGCCTGTAGGGGGACACCGAACACCGGGGAGCTGTTTTTT. The rearrangement joins TRBV19 to TRBJ2-2; tentative D call: TRBD1 (6 bases). Germline values: CDR1 LNHDA, CDR2 SQIVND (reference sequence). The CDR3 has 14 amino acids.

This clone is a singleton in its sample. J is TRBJ1-4 and V is TRBV28, with D perhaps TRBD1 (5 bases). CDR1 and CDR2 from the germline V gene are MDHEN and SYDVKM. The CDR3 covers 15 residues. Trimming removed 2 bases from V and 9 bases from J, with 16 bases in between. CDR3 sequence (DNA): TGTGCCAGCAGTTTACCCGGGACTACGGGGCAAAAACTGTTTTTT. Translating gives CASSLPGTTGQKLFF.

This clone was seen a few times. The chain combines TRBV7-9 with TRBJ1-4; 10 bases match TRBD1. V trimming: 1 base; J trimming: 6 bases; junction bases outside the gene matches: 2. This CDR3 spans 15 amino acids. CDR1 is SEHNR and CDR2 is FQNEAQ in the germline V gene (reference sequence). CDR3: CASSLGTGGYEKLFF. As DNA, the CDR3 is TGTGCCAGCAGCTTAGGGACAGGGGGTTATGAAAAACTGTTTTTT. Full variable domain (missing parts from reference TRBV7-9 and TRBJ1-4): DTGVSQNPRHKITKRGQNVTFRCDPISEHNRLYWYRQTLGQGPEFLTYFQNEAQLEKSRLLSDRFSAERPKGSFSTLEIQRTEQGDSAMYLCASSLGTGGYEKLFFGSGTQLSVL.

This clone was seen more than once but under ten times. The chain joins TRBV27 to TRBJ2-1, with D perhaps TRBD2 (6 bases). V lost 5 bases to trimming and J lost 5 bases, with 16 bases between them. In germline, CDR1 is MNHEY, CDR2 SMNVEV (reference sequence). The length of the CDR3 is 15 residues. CDR3 in DNA: TGTGCCAGCAGTGGAGGGCTTGGTCGGGACAATGAGCAGTTCTTC. Its protein is CASSGGLGRDNEQFF.

This chain joins TRBV5-1 and TRBJ1-1; D possibly corresponds to TRBD1 (6 bases). This CDR3 is 13 amino acids long. Germline CDR1 is SGHRS and CDR2 is YFSETQ. Trimming left V 7 bases short and J 6 bases short, with 16 bases between. The CDR3 region is CASDVGDNSEAFF. In DNA, the CDR3 is TGCGCCAGCGATGTTGGGGACAATTCTGAAGCTTTCTTT.